What follows describes a single T cell receptor beta chain. This sample is part of a study of shared clonotypes between healthy human individuals. Study overall: Plates per donor: three CD4 naive, three CD4 memory, two CD8 naive, one CD8 memory.

Germline V gene sequence: CDR1 SNHLY, CDR2 FYNNEI. The CDR3 has 16 amino acids. The J segment lost 1 base and the V segment lost 1 base, leaving 5 bases of the junction unmatched. Using immunoSEQ multiplex PCR, the repertoire was profiled, and TCRdb retains in-frame clones only, with some absent. The repertoire holds 1,500,000 or so clones, with about 98.5% as singletons. The sequencing input was naive CD4+ T cells sorted from blood. The subset denotes: CD45RA+ positively selected. The TCR was taken from a young man in good health. The chain uses TRBV2 and TRBJ2-5, with TRBD2 matching over 8 bases. The CDR3, as DNA: TGTGCCAGCAGTGAAGGGGCTAGCGGGCTCCAAGAGACCCAGTACTTC. Protein sequence: CASSEGASGLQETQYF.